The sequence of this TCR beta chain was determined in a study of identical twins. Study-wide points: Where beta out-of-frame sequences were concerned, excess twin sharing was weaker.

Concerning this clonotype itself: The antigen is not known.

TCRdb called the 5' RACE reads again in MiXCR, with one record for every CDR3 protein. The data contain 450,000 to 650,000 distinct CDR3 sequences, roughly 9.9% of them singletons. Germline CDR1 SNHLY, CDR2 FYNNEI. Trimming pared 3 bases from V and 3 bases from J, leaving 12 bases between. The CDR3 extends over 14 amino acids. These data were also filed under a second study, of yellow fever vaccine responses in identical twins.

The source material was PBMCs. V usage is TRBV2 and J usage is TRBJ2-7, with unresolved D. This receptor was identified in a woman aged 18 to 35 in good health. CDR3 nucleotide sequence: TGTGCCAGCAGTGAGTTGGTTGGGAACTACGAGCAGTACTTC. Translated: CASSELVGNYEQYF.